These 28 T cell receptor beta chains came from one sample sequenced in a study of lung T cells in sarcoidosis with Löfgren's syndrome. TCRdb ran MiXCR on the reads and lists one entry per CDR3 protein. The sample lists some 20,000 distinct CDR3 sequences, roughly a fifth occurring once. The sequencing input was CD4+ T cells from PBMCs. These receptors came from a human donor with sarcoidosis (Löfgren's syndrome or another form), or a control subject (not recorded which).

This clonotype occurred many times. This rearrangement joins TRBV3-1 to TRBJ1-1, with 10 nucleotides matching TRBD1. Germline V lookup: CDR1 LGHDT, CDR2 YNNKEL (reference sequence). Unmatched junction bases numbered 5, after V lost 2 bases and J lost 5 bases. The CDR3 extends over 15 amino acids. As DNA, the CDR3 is TGTGCCAGCAGCCAACCGACAGGGGGCAAAACTGAAGCTTTCTTT. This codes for CASSQPTGGKTEAFF.

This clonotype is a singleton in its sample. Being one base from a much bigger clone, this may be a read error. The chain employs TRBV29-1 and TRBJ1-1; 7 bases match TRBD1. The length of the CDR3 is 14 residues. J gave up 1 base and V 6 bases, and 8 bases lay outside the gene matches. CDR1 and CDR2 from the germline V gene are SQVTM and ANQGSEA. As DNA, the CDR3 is TGCAGCGTGGGACAGAGGATAGGGAACACTGAAGCTTTCTTT. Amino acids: CSVGQRIGNTEAFF.

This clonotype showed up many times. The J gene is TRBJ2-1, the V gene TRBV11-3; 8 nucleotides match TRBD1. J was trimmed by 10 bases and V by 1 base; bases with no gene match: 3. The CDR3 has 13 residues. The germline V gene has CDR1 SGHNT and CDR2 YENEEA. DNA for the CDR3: TGTGCCAGCAGCTTAGGTGGGACAGGCGAGCAGTTCTTC. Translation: CASSLGGTGEQFF.

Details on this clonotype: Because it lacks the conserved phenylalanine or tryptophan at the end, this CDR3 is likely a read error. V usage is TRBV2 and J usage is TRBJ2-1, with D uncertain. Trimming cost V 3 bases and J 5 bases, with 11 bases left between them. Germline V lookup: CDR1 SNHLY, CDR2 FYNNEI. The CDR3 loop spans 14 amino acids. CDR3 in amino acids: CASSDWAWDNEQFL. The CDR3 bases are TGTGCCAGCAGTGACTGGGCATGGGACAATGAGCAGTTCCTC.

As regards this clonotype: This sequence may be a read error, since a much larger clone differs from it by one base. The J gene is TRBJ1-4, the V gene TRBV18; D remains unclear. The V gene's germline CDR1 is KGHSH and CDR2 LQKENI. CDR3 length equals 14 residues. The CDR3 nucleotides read TGTGCCGGCTCACCGGATCAGCAACGTGAAAAACTGTTTTTT. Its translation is CAGSPDQQREKLFF.

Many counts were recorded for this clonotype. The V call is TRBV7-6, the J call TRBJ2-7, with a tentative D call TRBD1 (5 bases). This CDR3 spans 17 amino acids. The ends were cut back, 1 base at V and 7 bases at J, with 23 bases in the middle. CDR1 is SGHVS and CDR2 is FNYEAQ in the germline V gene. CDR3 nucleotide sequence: TGTGCCAGCAGCTTAGGCGCTCAGAAGGGAAGGGGCAATGAGCAGTACTTC. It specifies CASSLGAQKGRGNEQYF.

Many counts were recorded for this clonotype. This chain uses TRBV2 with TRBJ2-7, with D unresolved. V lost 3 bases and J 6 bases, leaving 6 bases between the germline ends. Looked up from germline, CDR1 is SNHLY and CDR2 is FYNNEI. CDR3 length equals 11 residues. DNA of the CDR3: TGTGCCAGCAGTGACTACGGCGAGCAGTACTTC. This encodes CASSDYGEQYF.

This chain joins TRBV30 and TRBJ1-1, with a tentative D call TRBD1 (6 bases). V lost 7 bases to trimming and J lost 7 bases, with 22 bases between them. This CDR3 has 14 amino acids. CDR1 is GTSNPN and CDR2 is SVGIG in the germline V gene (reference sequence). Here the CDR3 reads CASPPGGGRNEAFF. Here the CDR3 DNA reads TGTGCCTCCCCCCCCGGCGGGGGGCGGAATGAAGCTTTCTTT.

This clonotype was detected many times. CDR3 coding DNA: TGTGCCAGCAGTTATAATCCAGGAGACATGGGCTACACCTTC. This translates into CASSYNPGDMGYTF. The gene calls are TRBV6-1 and TRBJ1-2; D gene unclear. CDR3 length: 14 residues. V was cut by 5 bases and J by 8 bases, with 18 bases left in between. Germline CDR1 reads MNHNS; CDR2 reads SASEGT.

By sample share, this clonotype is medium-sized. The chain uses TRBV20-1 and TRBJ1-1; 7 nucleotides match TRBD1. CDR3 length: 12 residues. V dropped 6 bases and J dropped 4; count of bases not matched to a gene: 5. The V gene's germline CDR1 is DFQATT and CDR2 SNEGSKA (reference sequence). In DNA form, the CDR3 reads TGCAGTGCGCGACAGGGACCCACTGAAGCTTTCTTT. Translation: CSARQGPTEAFF.

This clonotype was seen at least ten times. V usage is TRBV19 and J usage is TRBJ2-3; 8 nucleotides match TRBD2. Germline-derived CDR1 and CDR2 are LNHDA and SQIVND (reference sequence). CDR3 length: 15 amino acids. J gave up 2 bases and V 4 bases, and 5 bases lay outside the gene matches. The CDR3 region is CASSKLAELTDTQYF. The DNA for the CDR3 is TGTGCCAGTAGTAAACTAGCGGAGCTCACAGATACGCAGTATTTT. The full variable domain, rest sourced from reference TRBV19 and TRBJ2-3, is DGGITQSPKYLFRKEGQNVTLSCEQNLNHDAMYWYRQDPGQGLRLIYYSQIVNDFQKGDIAEGYSVSREKKESFPLTVTSAQKNPTAFYLCASSKLAELTDTQYFGPGTRLTVL.

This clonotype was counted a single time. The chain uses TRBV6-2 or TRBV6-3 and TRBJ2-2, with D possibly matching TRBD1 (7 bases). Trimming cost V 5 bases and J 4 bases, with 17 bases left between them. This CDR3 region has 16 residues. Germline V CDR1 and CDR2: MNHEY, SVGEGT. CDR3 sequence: CASSQGGDLLTGELFF. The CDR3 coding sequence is TGTGCCAGCAGTCAGGGGGGTGATCTTCTCACCGGGGAGCTGTTTTTT.

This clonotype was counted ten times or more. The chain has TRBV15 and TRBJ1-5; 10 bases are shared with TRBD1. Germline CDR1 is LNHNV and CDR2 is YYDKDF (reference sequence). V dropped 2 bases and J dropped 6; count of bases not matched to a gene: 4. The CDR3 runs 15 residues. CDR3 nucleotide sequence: TGTGCCACCAGCAGAACAGGGACAGGGGTTCAGCCCCAGCATTTT. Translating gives CATSRTGTGVQPQHF.

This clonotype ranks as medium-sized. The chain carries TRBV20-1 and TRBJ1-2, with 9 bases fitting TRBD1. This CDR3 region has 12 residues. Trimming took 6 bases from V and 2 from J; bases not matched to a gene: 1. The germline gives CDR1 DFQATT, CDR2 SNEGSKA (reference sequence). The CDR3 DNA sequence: TGCAGTGCGGGACAGGGCAACTATGGCTACACCTTC. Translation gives CSAGQGNYGYTF.

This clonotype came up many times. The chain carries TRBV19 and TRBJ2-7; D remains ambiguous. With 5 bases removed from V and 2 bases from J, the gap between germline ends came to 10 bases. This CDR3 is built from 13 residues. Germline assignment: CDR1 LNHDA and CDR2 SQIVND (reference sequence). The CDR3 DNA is TGTGCCAGTAGTTTCGGAGAGCCCTACGAGCAGTACTTC. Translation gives CASSFGEPYEQYF.

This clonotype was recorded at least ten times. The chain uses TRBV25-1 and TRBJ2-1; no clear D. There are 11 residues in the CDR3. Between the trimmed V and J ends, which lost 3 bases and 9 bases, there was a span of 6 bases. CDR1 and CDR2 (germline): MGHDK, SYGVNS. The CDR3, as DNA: TGTGCCAGCAGTGAGGTGGGTGAGCAGTTCTTC. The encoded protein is CASSEVGEQFF.

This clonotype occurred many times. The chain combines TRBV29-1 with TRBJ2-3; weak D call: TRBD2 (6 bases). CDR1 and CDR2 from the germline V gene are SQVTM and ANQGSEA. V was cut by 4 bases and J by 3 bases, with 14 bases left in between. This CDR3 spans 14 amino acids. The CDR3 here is CSVGGLGLTDTQYF. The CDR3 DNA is TGCAGCGTTGGTGGCCTGGGACTTACAGATACGCAGTATTTT.

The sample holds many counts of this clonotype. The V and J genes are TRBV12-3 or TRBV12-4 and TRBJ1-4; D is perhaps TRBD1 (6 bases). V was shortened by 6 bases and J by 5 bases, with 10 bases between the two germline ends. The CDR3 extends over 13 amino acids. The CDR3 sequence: CASRSTGNEKLFF. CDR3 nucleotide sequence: TGTGCCAGCAGATCAACAGGGAATGAAAAACTGTTTTTT.

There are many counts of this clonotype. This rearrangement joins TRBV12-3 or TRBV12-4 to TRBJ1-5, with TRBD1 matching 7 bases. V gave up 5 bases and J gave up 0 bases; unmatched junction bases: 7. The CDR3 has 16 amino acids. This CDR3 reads CASSPKGAVSNQPQHF. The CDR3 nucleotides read TGTGCCAGCAGTCCAAAGGGGGCCGTTAGCAATCAGCCCCAGCATTTT.

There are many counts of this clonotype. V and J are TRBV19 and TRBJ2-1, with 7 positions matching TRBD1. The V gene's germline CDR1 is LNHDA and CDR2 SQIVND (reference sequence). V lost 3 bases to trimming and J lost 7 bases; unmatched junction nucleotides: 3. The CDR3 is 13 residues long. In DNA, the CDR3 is TGTGCCAGTAGTATGGGCAGGGGGAATGAGCAGTTCTTC. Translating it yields CASSMGRGNEQFF. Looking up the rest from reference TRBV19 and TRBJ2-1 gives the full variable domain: DGGITQSPKYLFRKEGQNVTLSCEQNLNHDAMYWYRQDPGQGLRLIYYSQIVNDFQKGDIAEGYSVSREKKESFPLTVTSAQKNPTAFYLCASSMGRGNEQFFGPGTRLTVL.

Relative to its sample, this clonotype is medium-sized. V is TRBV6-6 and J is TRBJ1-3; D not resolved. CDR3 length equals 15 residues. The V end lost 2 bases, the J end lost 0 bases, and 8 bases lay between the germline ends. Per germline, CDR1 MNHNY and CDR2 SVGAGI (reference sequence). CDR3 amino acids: CASSYGSDSGNTIYF. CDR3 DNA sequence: TGTGCCAGCAGTTACGGTTCGGACTCTGGAAACACCATATATTTT.

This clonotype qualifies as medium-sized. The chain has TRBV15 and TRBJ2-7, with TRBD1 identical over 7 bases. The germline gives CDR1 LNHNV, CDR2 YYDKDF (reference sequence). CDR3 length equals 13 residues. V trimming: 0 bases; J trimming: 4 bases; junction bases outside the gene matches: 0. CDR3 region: CATSRDRGYEQYF. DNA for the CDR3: TGTGCCACCAGCAGAGACAGGGGGTACGAGCAGTACTTC.

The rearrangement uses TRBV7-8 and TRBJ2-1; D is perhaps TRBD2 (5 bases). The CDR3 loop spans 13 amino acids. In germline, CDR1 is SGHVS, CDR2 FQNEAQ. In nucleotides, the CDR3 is TGTGCGAGTACCCGCGGGCCTTCGAATGAGTGGTTCTTC. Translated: CASTRGPSNEWFF.

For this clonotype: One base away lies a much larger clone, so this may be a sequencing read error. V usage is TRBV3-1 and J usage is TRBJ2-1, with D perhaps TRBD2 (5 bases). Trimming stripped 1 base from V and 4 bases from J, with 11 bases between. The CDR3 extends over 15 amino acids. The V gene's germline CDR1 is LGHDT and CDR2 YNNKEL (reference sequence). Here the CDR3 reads CASSQGAAVYNEQFF. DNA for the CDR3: TGTGCCAGCAGCCAAGGAGCAGCGGTATACAATGAGCAGTTCTTC.

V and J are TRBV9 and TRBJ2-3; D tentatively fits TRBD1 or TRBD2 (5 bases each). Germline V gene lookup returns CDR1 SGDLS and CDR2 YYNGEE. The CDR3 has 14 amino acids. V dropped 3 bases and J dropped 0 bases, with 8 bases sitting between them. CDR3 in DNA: TGTGCCAGCAGCGACCGGGGCAGCACAGATACGCAGTATTTT. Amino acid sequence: CASSDRGSTDTQYF. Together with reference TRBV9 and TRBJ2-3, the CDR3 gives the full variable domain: DSGVTQTPKHLITATGQRVTLRCSPRSGDLSVYWYQQSLDQGLQFLIQYYNGEERAKGNILERFSAQQFPDLHSELNLSSLELGDSALYFCASSDRGSTDTQYFGPGTRLTVL.

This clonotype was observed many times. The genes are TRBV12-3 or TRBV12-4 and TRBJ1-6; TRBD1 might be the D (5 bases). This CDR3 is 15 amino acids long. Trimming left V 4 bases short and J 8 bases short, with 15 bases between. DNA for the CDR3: TGTGCCAGCAGTTCGAGACAGAGCGCTTATTCACCCCTCCACTTT. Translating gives CASSSRQSAYSPLHF.

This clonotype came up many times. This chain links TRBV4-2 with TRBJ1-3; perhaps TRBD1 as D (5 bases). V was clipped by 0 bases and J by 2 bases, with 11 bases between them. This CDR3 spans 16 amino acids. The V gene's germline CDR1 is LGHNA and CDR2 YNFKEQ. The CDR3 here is CASSQEPKGAGNTIYF. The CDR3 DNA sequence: TGTGCCAGCAGCCAAGAGCCCAAAGGGGCTGGAAACACCATATATTTT.

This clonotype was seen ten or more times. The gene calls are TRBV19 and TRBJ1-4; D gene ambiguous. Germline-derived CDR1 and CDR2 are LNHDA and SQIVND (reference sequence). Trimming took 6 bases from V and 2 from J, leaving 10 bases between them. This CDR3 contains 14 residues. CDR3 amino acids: CASRTLGTNEKLFF. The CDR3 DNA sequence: TGTGCCAGTAGGACGCTGGGGACTAATGAAAAACTGTTTTTT.